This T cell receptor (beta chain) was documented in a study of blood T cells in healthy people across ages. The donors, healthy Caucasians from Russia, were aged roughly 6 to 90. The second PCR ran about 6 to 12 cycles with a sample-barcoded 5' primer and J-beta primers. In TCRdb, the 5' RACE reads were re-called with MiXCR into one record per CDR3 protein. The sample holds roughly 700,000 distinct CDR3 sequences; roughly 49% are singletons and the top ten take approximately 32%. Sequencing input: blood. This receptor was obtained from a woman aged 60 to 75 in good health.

The CDR3 region is CASSFPVERKGYTF. The CDR3, as DNA: TGTGCCAGCAGCTTCCCGGTAGAACGTAAAGGCTACACCTTC. The chain links TRBV5-6 to TRBJ1-2, with D unresolved. The germline V and J ends were trimmed by 2 bases and 8 bases, with 16 bases remaining between them. Germline assignment: CDR1 SGHDT and CDR2 YYEEEE. The CDR3 is 14 residues long. The whole variable domain, filled in from reference TRBV5-6 and TRBJ1-2, reads DAGVTQSPTHLIKTRGQQVTLRCSPKSGHDTVSWYQQALGQGPQFIFQYYEEEERQRGNFPDRFSGHQFPNYSSELNVNALLLGDSALYLCASSFPVERKGYTFGSGTRLTVV.